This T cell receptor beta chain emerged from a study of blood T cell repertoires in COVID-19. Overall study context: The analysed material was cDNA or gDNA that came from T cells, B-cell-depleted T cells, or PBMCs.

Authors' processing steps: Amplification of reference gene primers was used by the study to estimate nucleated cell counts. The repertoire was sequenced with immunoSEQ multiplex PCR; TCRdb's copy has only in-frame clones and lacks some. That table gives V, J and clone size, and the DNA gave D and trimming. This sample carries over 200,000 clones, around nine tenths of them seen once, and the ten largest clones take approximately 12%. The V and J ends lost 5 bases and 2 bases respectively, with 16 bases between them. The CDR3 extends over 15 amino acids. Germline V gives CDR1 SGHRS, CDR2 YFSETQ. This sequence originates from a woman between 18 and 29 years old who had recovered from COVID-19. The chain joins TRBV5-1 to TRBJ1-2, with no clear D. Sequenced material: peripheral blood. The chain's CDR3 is CASSPDLTGNYGYTF. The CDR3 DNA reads TGCGCCAGCAGTCCGGATCTGACGGGAAACTATGGCTACACCTTC.